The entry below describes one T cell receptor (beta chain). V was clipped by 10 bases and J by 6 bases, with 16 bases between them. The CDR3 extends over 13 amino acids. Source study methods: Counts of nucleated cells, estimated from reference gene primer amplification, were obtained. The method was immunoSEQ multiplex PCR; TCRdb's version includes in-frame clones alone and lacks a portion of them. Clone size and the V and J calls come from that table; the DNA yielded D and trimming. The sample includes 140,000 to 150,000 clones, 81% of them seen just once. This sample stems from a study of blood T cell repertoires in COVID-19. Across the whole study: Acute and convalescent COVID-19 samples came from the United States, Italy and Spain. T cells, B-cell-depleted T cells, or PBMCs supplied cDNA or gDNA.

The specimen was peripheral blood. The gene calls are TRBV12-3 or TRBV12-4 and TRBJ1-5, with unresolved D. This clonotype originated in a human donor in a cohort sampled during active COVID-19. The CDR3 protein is CATGETVSQPQHF. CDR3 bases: TGTGCCACCGGGGAGACGGTTAGTCAGCCCCAGCATTTT.